One sample yielded the 3 T cell receptor beta chains listed below, sequenced in a study of preoperative IRX-2 immunotherapy in early breast cancer. Specified treatment: preoperative locoregional IRX-2 cytokine immunotherapy. TCRdb keeps only in-frame clones here, not all; method: immunoSEQ multiplex PCR. The data hold 55,000 to 70,000 clones, with roughly 94% observed a single time. The sample here was taken from a patient treated with IRX-2 immunotherapy. Receptors were obtained from a human donor with breast cancer.

V is TRBV5-4 and J is TRBJ2-3; TRBD2 matches 13 bases. CDR3 length equals 16 residues. V shed 4 bases, J shed 1 base, and the junction held 3 bases outside the gene matches. Germline CDR1 SGHNT, CDR2 YYREEE (reference sequence). In nucleotides, the CDR3 is TGTGCCAGCAGCCCGGGGACTAGCGGGGGCACAGATACGCAGTATTTT. Its protein is CASSPGTSGGTDTQYF.

The genes are TRBV19 and TRBJ2-7; no firm D call. This CDR3 contains 13 residues. Germline CDR1 LNHDA, CDR2 SQIVND (reference sequence). V was shortened by 5 bases and J by 0 bases, with 8 bases between the two germline ends. Here the CDR3 reads CASSPTSSYEQYF. The CDR3 nucleotides are TGTGCCAGTAGTCCGACAAGCTCCTACGAGCAGTACTTC.

J is TRBJ2-1 and V is TRBV7-2; 8 nucleotides align to TRBD1. Germline trimming cut 10 bases from V and 10 bases from J; bases unmatched to any gene: 18. CDR1 and CDR2 (germline): SGHTA, FQGNSA. This CDR3 is 15 amino acids long. CDR3 region: CATLPQTGEIGEQFF. The CDR3 coding sequence is TGTGCCACCCTACCCCAGACAGGGGAAATAGGGGAGCAGTTCTTC.